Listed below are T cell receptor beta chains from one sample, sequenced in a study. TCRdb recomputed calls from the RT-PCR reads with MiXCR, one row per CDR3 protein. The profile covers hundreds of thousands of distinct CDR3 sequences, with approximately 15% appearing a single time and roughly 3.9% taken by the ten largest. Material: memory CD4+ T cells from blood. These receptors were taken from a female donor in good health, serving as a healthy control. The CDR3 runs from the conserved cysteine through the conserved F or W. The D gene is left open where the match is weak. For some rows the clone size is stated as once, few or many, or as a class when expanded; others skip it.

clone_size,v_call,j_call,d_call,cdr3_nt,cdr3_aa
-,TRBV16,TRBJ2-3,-,TGTGCCAGCTGCCGACTTCGCACAGATACGCAGTATTTT,CASCRLRTDTQYF
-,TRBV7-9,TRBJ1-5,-,TGTGCCAGCAGCTCGGACGGTTATAGCAATCAGCCCCAGCATTTT,CASSSDGYSNQPQHF
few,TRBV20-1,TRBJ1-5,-,TGCAGTGCTAGGGTGGGACCAACTAGCAATCAGCCCCAGCATTTT,CSARVGPTSNQPQHF
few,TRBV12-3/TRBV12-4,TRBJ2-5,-,TGTGCCAGCAGGCTGTGGCCCGGGAATACCCAGTACTTC,CASRLWPGNTQYF
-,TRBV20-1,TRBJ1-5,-,TGCAGTGCTAGATACGGGGCAGGGGAACAGCCCCAGCATTTT,CSARYGAGEQPQHF
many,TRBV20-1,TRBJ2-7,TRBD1,TGCAGTGCCACGGGACAGCCGAACACTCCCTACGAGCAGTACTTC,CSATGQPNTPYEQYF
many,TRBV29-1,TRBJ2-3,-,TGCAGCCCCCGAGGTGCAGATACGCAGTATTTT,CSPRGADTQYF
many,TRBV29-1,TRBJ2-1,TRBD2,TGCAGCGCCGCGGGACTAGCGGCATACAATGAGCAGTTCTTC,CSAAGLAAYNEQFF
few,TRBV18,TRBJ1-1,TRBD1,TGTGCCAGCTCACCACTCTCGGTGGACAGGGCTCCTGAAGCTTTCTTT,CASSPLSVDRAPEAFF
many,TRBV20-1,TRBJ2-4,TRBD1,TGCAGTGCACCTTCAGGGGGTTGGGGAGCCAAAAACATTCAGTACTTC,CSAPSGGWGAKNIQYF
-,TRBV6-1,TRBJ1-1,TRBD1,TGTGCCAGCGAGGGACAGATAAACACTGAAGCTTTCTTT,CASEGQINTEAFF
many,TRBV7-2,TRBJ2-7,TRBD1,TGTGCCAGCAGTCGAGACAGGGGCCAGTCCTACGAGCAGTACTTC,CASSRDRGQSYEQYF
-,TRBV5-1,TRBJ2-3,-,TGCGCCAGCAGCCACCAGGACACAGATACGCAGTATTTT,CASSHQDTDTQYF
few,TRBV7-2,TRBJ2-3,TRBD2,TGTGCCAGCAGCCCCCCTAGCGGGAGGGCCATAGATACGCAGTATTTT,CASSPPSGRAIDTQYF
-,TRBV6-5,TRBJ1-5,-,TGTGCCAGCAGTTTCCTGACAGGCGGTCAGCCCCAGCATTTT,CASSFLTGGQPQHF
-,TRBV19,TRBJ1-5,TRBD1,TGTGCCAGTAGTCCAAGTCGCCGGGACAGGGGGCTTGTTGGAAGCAATCAGCCCCAGCATTTT,CASSPSRRDRGLVGSNQPQHF
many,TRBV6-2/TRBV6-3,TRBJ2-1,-,TGTGCCAGCAGTTACATGGAGAAGGGAGGTGAGCAGTTCTTC,CASSYMEKGGEQFF
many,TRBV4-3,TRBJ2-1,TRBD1,TGCGCCAGCAGCCAGCCGGGACAGGGGAATGAGCAGTTCTTC,CASSQPGQGNEQFF
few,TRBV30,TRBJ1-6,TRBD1,TGTGCCTGGAGTGTGGATGGGACAGGGAATTCACCCCTCCACTTT,CAWSVDGTGNSPLHF
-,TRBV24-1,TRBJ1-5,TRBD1,TGTGCCACCAGTGAGTCCGGGACAGGGCCCAATCAGCCCCAGCATTTT,CATSESGTGPNQPQHF
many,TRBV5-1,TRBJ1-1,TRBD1,TGCGCCAGCAGCTCCAGGGGGGTGATGAACACTGAAGCTTTCTTT,CASSSRGVMNTEAFF
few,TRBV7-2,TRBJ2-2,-,TGTGCCAGCAGCTTTAAATGGGACACCGGGGAGCTGTTTTTT,CASSFKWDTGELFF
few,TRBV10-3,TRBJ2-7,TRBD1,TGTGCCATCAGTCCTGCCCGGACAGGGGACGAGCAGTACTTC,CAISPARTGDEQYF
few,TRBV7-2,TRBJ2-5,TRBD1,TGTGCCAGCGAAAGGGACAGGGGACAGACCCAGTACTTC,CASERDRGQTQYF
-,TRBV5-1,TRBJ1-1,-,TGCGCCAGCAGAGAGTTCTCCATGAACACTGAAGCTTTCTTT,CASREFSMNTEAFF
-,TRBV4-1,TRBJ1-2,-,TGCGCCAGCAGCCAAGATTATCCCGCCCTTGGACAGCTATATGGCTACACCTTC,CASSQDYPALGQLYGYTF
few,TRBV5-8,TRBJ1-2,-,TGTGCCAGCAGCACCACCAGCTACACCTTC,CASSTTSYTF
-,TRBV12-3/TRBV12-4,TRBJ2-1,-,TGTGCCAGCAGTTTAGGGGCAACATACAATGAGCAGTTCTTC,CASSLGATYNEQFF
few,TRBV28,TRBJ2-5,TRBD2,TGTGCCAGCAGTCCCGCGGGCGGGAGAGGAGAGACCCAGTACTTC,CASSPAGGRGETQYF
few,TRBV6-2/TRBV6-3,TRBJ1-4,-,TGTGCCAGCAGTTACCTACGGCCGGGGAAACTGTTTTTT,CASSYLRPGKLFF
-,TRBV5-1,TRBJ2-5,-,TGCGCCAGCAGCCCAAGTCGGGGAGAAGAGACCCAGTACTTC,CASSPSRGEETQYF
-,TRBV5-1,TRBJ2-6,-,TGCGCCAGCAGCTTGGACAGGGGGGGACTGGCTGGGGCCAACGTCCTGACTTTC,CASSLDRGGLAGANVLTF
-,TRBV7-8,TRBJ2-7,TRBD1,TGTGCCAGCAGCAGAGGGACAGGGGGTTTCGACGAGCAGTACTTC,CASSRGTGGFDEQYF
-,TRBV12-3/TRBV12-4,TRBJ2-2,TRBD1,TGTGCCAGCAGTTTAGGGACAGGCCGTAGCGGGGAGCTGTTTTTT,CASSLGTGRSGELFF
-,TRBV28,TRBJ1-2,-,TGTGCCAGCATCCGCCATAGAGAAGGGGAAGGCTACACCTTC,CASIRHREGEGYTF
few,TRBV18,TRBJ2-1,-,TGTGCCAGCTCACCACCAGGTGGGTATGGTGAGCAGTTCTTC,CASSPPGGYGEQFF